This TCR beta chain was recovered during a study of blood T cell repertoires in COVID-19. In the authors' workflow: Estimates of nucleated cell counts were drawn from the amplification of reference gene primers. Sequencing was performed with immunoSEQ multiplex PCR; in TCRdb, only in-frame clones are kept and a portion is missing. The DNA was the basis for D and trimming; V, J and clone size are from that table. The sample lists approximately 90,000 clones; 65% to 85% were seen once. V was cut by 1 base and J by 2 bases, with 8 bases left in between. Germline assignment: CDR1 SGHTA and CDR2 FQGTGA. The length of the CDR3 is 14 residues.

The sequencing input was peripheral blood. This receptor was identified in a man aged 60-69 years with acute or convalescent COVID-19. The chain uses TRBV7-3 and TRBJ2-5, with a weak D call TRBD1 (6 bases). CDR3 in amino acids: CASSLNQGQETQYF. CDR3 coding DNA: TGTGCCAGCAGCTTAAATCAGGGGCAAGAGACCCAGTACTTC.